Following are 21 T cell receptor beta chains from one sample sequenced in a study of T cell repertoires in ileal Crohn's disease. The protocol was immunoSEQ multiplex PCR, while the TCRdb copy is restricted to in-frame clones and leaves out a portion. The data show more than 3,500 clones, around 83% seen once. Sequenced sample: ileal tissue. These receptors were obtained from an adult with Crohn's disease.

The J gene is TRBJ1-1, the V gene TRBV7-9; D is unclear. The CDR3 totals 15 residues. Germline V lookup: CDR1 SEHNR, CDR2 FQNEAQ (reference sequence). Trimming pared 6 bases from V and 0 bases from J, leaving 14 bases between. DNA for the CDR3: TGTGCCAGCAGGAGGACTTACGGTTTGAACACTGAAGCTTTCTTT. As protein: CASRRTYGLNTEAFF.

The V and J genes are TRBV6-1 and TRBJ2-2; D may be TRBD2 (5 bases). The germline V gene encodes CDR1 MNHNS and CDR2 SASEGT. V was cut by 7 bases and J by 8 bases, with 20 bases left in between. The CDR3 is made up of 15 amino acids. Here the CDR3 reads CASNLDLLIAGELFF. DNA of the CDR3: TGTGCCAGCAACCTGGATCTTTTGATAGCGGGGGAGCTGTTTTTT.

The gene calls are TRBV6-1 and TRBJ2-3; the D gene is possibly TRBD1 (5 bases). The length of the CDR3 is 15 residues. From germline, CDR1 is MNHNS and CDR2 SASEGT. Trimming stripped 5 bases from V and 0 bases from J, with 12 bases between. The CDR3 nucleotides read TGTGCCAGCAGTAAACAGGTTGCTAGCACAGATACGCAGTATTTT. Protein sequence: CASSKQVASTDTQYF.

This sequence joins TRBV18 and TRBJ2-5, with D possibly matching TRBD2 (6 bases). This CDR3 spans 16 amino acids. Germline values: CDR1 KGHSH, CDR2 LQKENI. The V end was cut by 5 bases, the J end by 2 bases, with 18 bases between. The chain's CDR3 is CASSLALWRGQETQYF. The CDR3 DNA follows: TGTGCCAGCTCATTAGCGTTGTGGCGGGGACAAGAGACCCAGTACTTC.

In this sample, this clone turned up a few times. The chain recombines TRBV5-6 with TRBJ1-5; the match to TRBD1 covers 7 bases. The CDR3 is 14 amino acids. Unmatched junction bases numbered 7, after V lost 4 bases and J lost 6 bases. The germline V gene encodes CDR1 SGHDT and CDR2 YYEEEE. DNA for the CDR3: TGTGCCAGCAGCACCGCAGGGGGTGGTCAGCCCCAGCATTTT. It codes for CASSTAGGGQPQHF.

J is TRBJ1-2 and V is TRBV6-5, with D tentatively TRBD1 (6 bases). Trimming took off 4 bases at V and 7 bases at J, with 16 bases between the two ends. Germline CDR1 MNHEY, CDR2 SVGAGI. CDR3 size: 14 residues. Here the CDR3 reads CASSFTGNGFGYTF. CDR3 sequence (DNA): TGTGCCAGCAGTTTTACAGGGAACGGGTTTGGCTACACCTTC.

V and J are TRBV9 and TRBJ1-3, with D hard to call. This CDR3 is built from 13 residues. Germline V gene data show CDR1 as SGDLS and CDR2 as YYNGEE. Trimming took off 4 bases at V and 4 bases at J, with 9 bases between the two ends. CDR3 sequence reads: CASSSLQGNTIYF. In DNA, the CDR3 is TGTGCCAGCAGCTCCCTTCAGGGAAACACCATATATTTT.

This sequence joins TRBV5-1 and TRBJ2-7; 11 bases agree with TRBD1. The CDR3 consists of 14 residues. Germline trimming cut 4 bases from V and 3 bases from J; bases unmatched to any gene: 3. CDR1 is SGHRS and CDR2 is YFSETQ in the germline V gene. The CDR3 DNA sequence: TGCGCCAGCAGCCACGGGACAGGGGGCTACGAGCAGTACTTC. This translates into CASSHGTGGYEQYF.

CDR3 coding DNA: TGTGCCAGCACGGACAGGGGCGCCGGGACTGAAGCTTTCTTT. Its protein product is CASTDRGAGTEAFF. This sequence joins TRBV2 and TRBJ1-1; 9 positions agree with TRBD1. Germline V gene sequence: CDR1 SNHLY, CDR2 FYNNEI. V was clipped by 7 bases and J by 5 bases; unmatched bases: 8. The CDR3 is made up of 14 amino acids.

The rearrangement joins TRBV19 to TRBJ2-2; TRBD1 aligns across 7 bases. The CDR3 is made up of 12 amino acids. From germline, CDR1 is LNHDA and CDR2 SQIVND (reference sequence). In DNA form, the CDR3 reads TGTGCGGGGAGACAGGGATTCGGGGAGCTGTTTTTT. It encodes CAGRQGFGELFF.

The chain is built from TRBV21-1 and TRBJ1-2. TRBV21-1 is listed as a pseudogene. This CDR3 is built from 18 residues. CDR3: CASSDSGESTKANYGYTF. Here the CDR3 DNA reads TGTGCCAGCAGTGATTCTGGGGAGAGTACTAAAGCTAACTATGGCTACACCTTC.

The V gene is TRBV4-2, the J gene TRBJ2-7; the D is unclear. Deletions cut 0 bases from V and 2 bases from J, with 8 bases between. The CDR3 loop spans 14 amino acids. In germline, CDR1 is LGHNA, CDR2 YNFKEQ. The CDR3 DNA is TGTGCCAGCAGCCAAGAAACCAGTCCCTACGAGCAGTACTTC. It is translated as CASSQETSPYEQYF.

This rearrangement joins TRBV10-2 to TRBJ2-5, with 11 positions matching TRBD2. The CDR3 spans 14 residues. Germline V gene sequence: CDR1 WSHSY, CDR2 SAAADI. V lost 8 bases and J lost 3; bases outside the gene matches: 5. The DNA for the CDR3 is TGCGCCAGCGGCGGGACTAGCGGAAAAGAGACCCAGTACTTC. This codes for CASGGTSGKETQYF.

V and J are TRBV6-1 and TRBJ1-3; D is uncertain. This CDR3 contains 15 residues. Germline V gene sequence: CDR1 MNHNS, CDR2 SASEGT. V was cut by 3 bases and J by 0 bases, with 9 bases left in between. The CDR3 DNA reads as TGTGCCAGCAGTGATCACCTAGGCTCTGGAAACACCATATATTTT. Its translation: CASSDHLGSGNTIYF.

The rearrangement uses TRBV5-1 and TRBJ2-7; 10 nucleotides line up with TRBD2. The junction had 3 bases not matched to a gene; V was cut back by 0 bases and J by 3 bases. CDR3 length: 15 residues. CDR1 is SGHRS and CDR2 is YFSETQ in the germline V gene. CDR3 sequence (DNA): TGCGCCAGCAGCTTGGGCTCTAGCGGGGGCTACGAGCAGTACTTC. Translated, it gives CASSLGSSGGYEQYF.

The V and J genes are TRBV19 and TRBJ1-1; possible D gene TRBD1, 5 bases. Per the germline V gene, CDR1 is LNHDA and CDR2 is SQIVND (reference sequence). The CDR3 totals 14 residues. Trimming pared 1 base from V and 3 bases from J, leaving 9 bases between. The CDR3 DNA sequence: TGTGCCAGTAGTATAGCCGGGGGGGACACTGAAGCTTTCTTT. As protein: CASSIAGGDTEAFF.

The chain couples TRBV5-6 to TRBJ2-3; unclear D gene. The CDR3 runs 12 residues. The germline V and J ends were trimmed by 7 bases and 3 bases, with 9 bases remaining between them. Germline CDR1 is SGHDT and CDR2 is YYEEEE. CDR3 nucleotide sequence: TGTGCCAGCCTGGGCGTTACAGATACGCAGTATTTT. It translates to CASLGVTDTQYF.

V usage is TRBV18 and J usage is TRBJ1-1, with 9 bases aligning to TRBD1. Germline CDR1 is KGHSH and CDR2 is LQKENI. CDR3 length equals 17 residues. The junction had 9 bases not matched to a gene; V was cut back by 4 bases and J by 0 bases. CDR3 in amino acids: CASSQTGTGYMNTEAFF. The CDR3 nucleotides are TGTGCCAGCTCACAGACCGGGACAGGGTATATGAACACTGAAGCTTTCTTT.

V gene TRBV20-1 combines with J gene TRBJ1-1, with D maybe TRBD1 (5 bases). Trimming removed 5 bases at V and 6 bases at J, with 10 bases between. The V gene's germline CDR1 is DFQATT and CDR2 SNEGSKA (reference sequence). The CDR3 runs to 11 residues. The CDR3 DNA reads as TGCAGTGCTGGACCAGGGCCTGAAGCTTTCTTT. It codes for CSAGPGPEAFF.

The chain carries TRBV27 and TRBJ1-6; 8 nucleotides agree with TRBD1. The germline gives CDR1 MNHEY, CDR2 SMNVEV (reference sequence). J gave up 4 bases and V 7 bases, and 6 bases lay outside the gene matches. The CDR3 totals 15 residues. The CDR3 sequence is CASTGQGTYNSPLHF. DNA of the CDR3: TGTGCCAGCACTGGACAGGGCACTTATAATTCACCCCTCCACTTT.

This chain connects TRBV10-3 to TRBJ2-1; 10 nucleotides line up with TRBD2. V trimming: 6 bases; J trimming: 2 bases; junction bases outside the gene matches: 4. The CDR3 covers 15 residues. Germline CDR1 reads ENHRY; CDR2 reads SYGVKD. CDR3 loop: CAISPSGGPYNEQFF. CDR3 DNA sequence: TGTGCCATCAGCCCTAGCGGGGGACCCTACAATGAGCAGTTCTTC.